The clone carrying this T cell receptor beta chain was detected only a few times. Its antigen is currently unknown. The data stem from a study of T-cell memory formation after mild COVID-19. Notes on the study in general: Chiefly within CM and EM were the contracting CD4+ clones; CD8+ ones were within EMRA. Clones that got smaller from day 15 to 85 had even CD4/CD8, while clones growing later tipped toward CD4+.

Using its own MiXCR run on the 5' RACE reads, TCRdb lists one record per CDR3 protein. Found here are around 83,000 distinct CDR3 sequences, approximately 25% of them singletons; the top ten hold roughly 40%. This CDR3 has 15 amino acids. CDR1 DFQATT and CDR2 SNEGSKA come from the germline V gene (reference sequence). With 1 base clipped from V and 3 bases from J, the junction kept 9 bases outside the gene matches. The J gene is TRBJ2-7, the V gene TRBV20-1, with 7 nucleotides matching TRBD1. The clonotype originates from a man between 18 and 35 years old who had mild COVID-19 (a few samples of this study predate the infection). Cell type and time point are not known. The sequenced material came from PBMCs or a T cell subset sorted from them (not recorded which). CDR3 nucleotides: TGCAGTGCTAGAGGCCCTGGGGACAGCCACTACGAGCAGTACTTC. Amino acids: CSARGPGDSHYEQYF.